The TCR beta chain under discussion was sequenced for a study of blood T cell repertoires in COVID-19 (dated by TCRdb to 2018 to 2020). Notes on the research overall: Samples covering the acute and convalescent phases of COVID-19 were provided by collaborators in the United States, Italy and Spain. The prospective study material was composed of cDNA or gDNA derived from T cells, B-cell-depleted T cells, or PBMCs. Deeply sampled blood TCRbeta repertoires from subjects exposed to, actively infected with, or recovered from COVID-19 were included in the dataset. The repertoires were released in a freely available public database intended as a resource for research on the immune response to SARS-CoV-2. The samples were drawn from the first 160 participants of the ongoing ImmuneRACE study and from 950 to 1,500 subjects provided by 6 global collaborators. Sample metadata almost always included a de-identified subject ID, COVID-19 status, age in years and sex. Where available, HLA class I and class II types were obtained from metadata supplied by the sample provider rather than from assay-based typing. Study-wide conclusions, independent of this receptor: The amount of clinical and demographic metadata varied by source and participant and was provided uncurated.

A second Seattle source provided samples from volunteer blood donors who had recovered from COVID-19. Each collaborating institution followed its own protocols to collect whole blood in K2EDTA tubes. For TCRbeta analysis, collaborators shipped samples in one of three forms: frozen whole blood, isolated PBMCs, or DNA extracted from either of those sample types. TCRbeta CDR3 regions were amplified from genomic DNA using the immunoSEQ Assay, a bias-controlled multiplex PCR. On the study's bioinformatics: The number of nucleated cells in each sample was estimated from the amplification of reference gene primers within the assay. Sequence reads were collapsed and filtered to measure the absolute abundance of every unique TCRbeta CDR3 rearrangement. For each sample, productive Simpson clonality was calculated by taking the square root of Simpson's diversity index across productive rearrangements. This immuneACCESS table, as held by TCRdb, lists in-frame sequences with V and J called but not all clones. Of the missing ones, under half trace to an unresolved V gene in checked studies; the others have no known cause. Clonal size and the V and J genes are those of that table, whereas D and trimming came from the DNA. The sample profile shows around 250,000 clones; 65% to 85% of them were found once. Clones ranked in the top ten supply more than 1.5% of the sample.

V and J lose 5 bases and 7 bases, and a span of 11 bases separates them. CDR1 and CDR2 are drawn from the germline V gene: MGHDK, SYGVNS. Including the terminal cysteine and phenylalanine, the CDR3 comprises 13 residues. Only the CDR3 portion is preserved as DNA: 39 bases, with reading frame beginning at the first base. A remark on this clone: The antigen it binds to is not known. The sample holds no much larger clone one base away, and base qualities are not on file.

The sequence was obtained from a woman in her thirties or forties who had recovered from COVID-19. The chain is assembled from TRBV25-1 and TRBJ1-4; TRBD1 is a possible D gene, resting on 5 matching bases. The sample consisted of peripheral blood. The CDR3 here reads CASSKQGGEKLFF. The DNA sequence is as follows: TGTGCCAGCAGTAAGCAGGGCGGTGAAAAACTGTTTTTT.